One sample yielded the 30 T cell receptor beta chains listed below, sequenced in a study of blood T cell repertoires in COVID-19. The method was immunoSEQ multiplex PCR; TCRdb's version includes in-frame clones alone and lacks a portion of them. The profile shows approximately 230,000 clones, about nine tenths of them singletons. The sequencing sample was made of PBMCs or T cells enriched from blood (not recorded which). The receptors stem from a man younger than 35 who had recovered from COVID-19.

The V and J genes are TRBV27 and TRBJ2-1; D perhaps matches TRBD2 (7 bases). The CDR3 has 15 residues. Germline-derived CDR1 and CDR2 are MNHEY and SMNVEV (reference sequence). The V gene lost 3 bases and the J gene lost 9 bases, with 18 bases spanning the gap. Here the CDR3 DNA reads TGTGCCAGCAGTTTTGGAAGGCAACGGGGGGCTGAGCAGTTCTTC. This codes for CASSFGRQRGAEQFF.

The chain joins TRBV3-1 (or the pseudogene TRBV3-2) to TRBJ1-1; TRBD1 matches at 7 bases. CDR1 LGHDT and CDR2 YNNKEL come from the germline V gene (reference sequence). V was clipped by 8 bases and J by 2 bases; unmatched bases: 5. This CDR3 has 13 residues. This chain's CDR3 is CASGYRGNTEAFF. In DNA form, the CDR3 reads TGTGCCAGCGGCTACAGGGGAAACACTGAAGCTTTCTTT.

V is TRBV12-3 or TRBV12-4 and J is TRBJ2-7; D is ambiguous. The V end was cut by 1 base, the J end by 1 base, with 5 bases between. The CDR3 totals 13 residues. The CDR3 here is CASSLDQSYEQYF. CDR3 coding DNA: TGTGCCAGCAGTTTAGACCAGTCCTACGAGCAGTACTTC.

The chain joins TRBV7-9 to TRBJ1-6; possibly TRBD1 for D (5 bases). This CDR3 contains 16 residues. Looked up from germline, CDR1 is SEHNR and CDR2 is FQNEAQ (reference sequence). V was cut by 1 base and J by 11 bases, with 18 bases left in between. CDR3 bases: TGTGCCAGCAGCTTAGGGACCGGGACTTTCGTGGCACCCCTCCACTTT. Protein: CASSLGTGTFVAPLHF.

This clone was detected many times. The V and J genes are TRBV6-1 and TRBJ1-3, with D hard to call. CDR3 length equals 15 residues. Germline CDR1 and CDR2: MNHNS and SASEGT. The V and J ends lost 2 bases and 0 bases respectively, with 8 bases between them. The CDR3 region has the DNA TGTGCCAGCAGTGAACTCGCGGACTCTGGAAACACCATATATTTT. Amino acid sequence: CASSELADSGNTIYF.

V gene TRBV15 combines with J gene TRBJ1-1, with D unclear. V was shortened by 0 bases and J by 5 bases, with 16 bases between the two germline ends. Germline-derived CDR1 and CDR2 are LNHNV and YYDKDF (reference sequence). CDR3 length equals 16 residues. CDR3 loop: CATSRDLSSGETEAFF. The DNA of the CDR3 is TGTGCCACCAGCAGAGATCTTTCATCGGGTGAGACTGAAGCTTTCTTT.

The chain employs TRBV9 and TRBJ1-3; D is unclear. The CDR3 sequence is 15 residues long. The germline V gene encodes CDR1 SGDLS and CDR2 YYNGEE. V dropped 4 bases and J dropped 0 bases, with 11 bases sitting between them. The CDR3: CASSSSTLSGNTIYF. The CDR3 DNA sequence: TGTGCCAGCAGCTCCTCTACCCTCTCTGGAAACACCATATATTTT. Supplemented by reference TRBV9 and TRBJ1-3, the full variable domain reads DSGVTQTPKHLITATGQRVTLRCSPRSGDLSVYWYQQSLDQGLQFLIQYYNGEERAKGNILERFSAQQFPDLHSELNLSSLELGDSALYFCASSSSTLSGNTIYFGEGSWLTVV.

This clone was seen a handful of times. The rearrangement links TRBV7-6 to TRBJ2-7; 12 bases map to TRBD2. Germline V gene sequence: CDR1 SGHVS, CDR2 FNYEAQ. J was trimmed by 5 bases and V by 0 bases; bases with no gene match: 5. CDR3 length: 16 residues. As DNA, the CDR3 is TGTGCCAGCAGCTTAGCGTCTAGCGGGAGGGTCCACGAGCAGTACTTC. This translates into CASSLASSGRVHEQYF. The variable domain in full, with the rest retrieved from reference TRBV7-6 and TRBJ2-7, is GAGVSQSPRYKVTKRGQDVALRCDPISGHVSLYWYRQALGQGPEFLTYFNYEAQQDKSGLPNDRFSAERPEGSISTLTIQRTEQRDSAMYRCASSLASSGRVHEQYFGPGTRLTVT.

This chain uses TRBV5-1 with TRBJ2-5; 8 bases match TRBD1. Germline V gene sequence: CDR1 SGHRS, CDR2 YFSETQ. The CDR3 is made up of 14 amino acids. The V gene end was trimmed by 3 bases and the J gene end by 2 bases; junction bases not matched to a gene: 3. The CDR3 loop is CASSSWTGQETQYF. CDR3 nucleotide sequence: TGCGCCAGCAGCTCATGGACAGGGCAAGAGACCCAGTACTTC. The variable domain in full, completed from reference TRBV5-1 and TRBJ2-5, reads KAGVTQTPRYLIKTRGQQVTLSCSPISGHRSVSWYQQTPGQGLQFLFEYFSETQRNKGNFPGRFSGRQFSNSRSEMNVSTLELGDSALYLCASSSWTGQETQYFGPGTRLLVL.

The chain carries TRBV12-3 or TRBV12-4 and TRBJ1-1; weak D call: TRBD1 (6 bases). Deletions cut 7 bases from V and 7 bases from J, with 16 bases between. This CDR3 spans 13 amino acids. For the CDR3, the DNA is TGTGCCAGCACACAAGGACAGTTCAATGAAGCTTTCTTT. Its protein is CASTQGQFNEAFF.

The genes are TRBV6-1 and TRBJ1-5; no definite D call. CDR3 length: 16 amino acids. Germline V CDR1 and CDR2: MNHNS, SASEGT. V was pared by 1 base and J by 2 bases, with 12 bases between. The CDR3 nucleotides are TGTGCCAGCAGTGAAGGGACTCGAAGAGGCAATCAGCCCCAGCATTTT. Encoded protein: CASSEGTRRGNQPQHF.

The CDR3 reads CASSTSTGVTEKLFF. CDR3 nucleotides: TGTGCCAGCAGCACTTCGACAGGGGTGACGGAAAAACTGTTTTTT. The J gene is TRBJ1-4, the V gene TRBV5-4; TRBD1 matches 8 bases. The CDR3 extends over 15 amino acids. Germline loops: CDR1 SGHNT, CDR2 YYREEE (reference sequence). Trimming at V came to 4 bases and at J to 8 bases, leaving 10 bases not matched to a gene.

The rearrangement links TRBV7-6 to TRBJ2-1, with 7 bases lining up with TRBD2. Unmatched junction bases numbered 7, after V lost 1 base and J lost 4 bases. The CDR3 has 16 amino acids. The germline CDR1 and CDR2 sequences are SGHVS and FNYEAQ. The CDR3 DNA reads TGTGCCAGCAGCTTAGGGGCACTAGCGATGTACAATGAGCAGTTCTTC. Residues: CASSLGALAMYNEQFF.

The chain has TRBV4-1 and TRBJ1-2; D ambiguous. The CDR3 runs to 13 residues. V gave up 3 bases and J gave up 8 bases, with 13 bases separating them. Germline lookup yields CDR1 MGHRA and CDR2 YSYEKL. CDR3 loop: CASSHTYTVGYTF. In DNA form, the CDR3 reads TGCGCCAGCAGCCATACTTACACAGTCGGCTACACCTTC.

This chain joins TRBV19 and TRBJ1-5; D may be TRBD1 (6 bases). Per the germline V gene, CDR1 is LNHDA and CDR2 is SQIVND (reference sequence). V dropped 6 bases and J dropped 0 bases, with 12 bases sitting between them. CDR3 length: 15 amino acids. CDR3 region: CASSDTGSSNQPQHF. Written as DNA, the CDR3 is TGTGCCAGTAGCGATACAGGGAGTAGCAATCAGCCCCAGCATTTT.

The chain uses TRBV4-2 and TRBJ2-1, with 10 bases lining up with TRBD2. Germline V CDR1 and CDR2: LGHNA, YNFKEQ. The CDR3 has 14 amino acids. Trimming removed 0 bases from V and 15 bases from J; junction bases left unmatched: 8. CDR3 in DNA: TGTGCCAGCAGCCAAGATTCACTAGCGGGATCCCCGTTCTTC. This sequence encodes CASSQDSLAGSPFF.

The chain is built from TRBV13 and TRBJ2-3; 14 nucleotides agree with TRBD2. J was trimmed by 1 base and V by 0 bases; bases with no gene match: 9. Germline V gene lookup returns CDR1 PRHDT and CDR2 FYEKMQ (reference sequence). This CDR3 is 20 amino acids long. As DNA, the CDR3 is TGTGCCAGCAGCTTAGGACCGGGACTAGCGGGGGACCCTGGCACAGATACGCAGTATTTT. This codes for CASSLGPGLAGDPGTDTQYF.

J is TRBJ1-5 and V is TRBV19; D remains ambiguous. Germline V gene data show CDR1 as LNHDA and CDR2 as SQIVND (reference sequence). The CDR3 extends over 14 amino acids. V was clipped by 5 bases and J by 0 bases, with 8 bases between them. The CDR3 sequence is CASSPSYSNQPQHF. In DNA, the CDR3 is TGTGCCAGTAGTCCCAGTTATAGCAATCAGCCCCAGCATTTT.

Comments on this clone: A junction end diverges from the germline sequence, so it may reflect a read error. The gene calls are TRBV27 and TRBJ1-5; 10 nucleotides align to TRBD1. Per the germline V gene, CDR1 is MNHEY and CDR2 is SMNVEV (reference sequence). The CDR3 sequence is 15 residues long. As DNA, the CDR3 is TGTGCCAGCAGTCTATCGGGACAGGGGTATCAGCCCCAGCATTTT. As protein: CASSLSGQGYQPQHF.

The CDR3 nucleotides are TGCGCCAGCACCCCCGGCAGGGGGCGAAATCAGCCCCAGCATTTT. This codes for CASTPGRGRNQPQHF. V and J are TRBV23-1 and TRBJ1-5; 8 bases map to TRBD1. TRBV23-1 has ORF status, its function being uncertain. The CDR3 has 15 residues. Losses at the gene ends were 7 bases for V and 4 bases for J; bases not matched to a gene: 9.

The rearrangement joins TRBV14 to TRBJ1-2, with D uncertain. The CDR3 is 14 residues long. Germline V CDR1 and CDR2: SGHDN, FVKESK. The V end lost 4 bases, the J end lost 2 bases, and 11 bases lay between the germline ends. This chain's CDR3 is CASSLGRRNYGYTF. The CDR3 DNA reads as TGTGCCAGCAGCCTTGGGCGCAGAAACTATGGCTACACCTTC. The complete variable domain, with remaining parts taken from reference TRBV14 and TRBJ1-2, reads EAGVTQFPSHSVIEKGQTVTLRCDPISGHDNLYWYRRVMGKEIKFLLHFVKESKQDESGMPNNRFLAERTGGTYSTLKVQPAELEDSGVYFCASSLGRRNYGYTFGSGTRLTVV.

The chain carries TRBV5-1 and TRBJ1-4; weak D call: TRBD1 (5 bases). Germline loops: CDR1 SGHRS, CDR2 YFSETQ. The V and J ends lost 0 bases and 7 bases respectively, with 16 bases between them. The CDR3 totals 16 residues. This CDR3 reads CASSLAPAGVGEKLFF. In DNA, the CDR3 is TGCGCCAGCAGCTTGGCCCCGGCGGGGGTTGGTGAAAAACTGTTTTTT.

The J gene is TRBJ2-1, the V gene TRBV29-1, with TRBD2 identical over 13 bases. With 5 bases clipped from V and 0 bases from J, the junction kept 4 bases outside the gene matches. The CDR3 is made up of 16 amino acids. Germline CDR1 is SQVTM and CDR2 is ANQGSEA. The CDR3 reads CSVRGTSGVSYNEQFF. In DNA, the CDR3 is TGCAGCGTTCGGGGGACTAGCGGGGTCTCCTACAATGAGCAGTTCTTC.

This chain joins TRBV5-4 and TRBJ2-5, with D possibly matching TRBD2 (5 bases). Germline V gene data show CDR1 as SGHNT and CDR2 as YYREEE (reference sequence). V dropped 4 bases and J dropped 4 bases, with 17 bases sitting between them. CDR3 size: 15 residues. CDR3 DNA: TGTGCCAGCAGCCCAAGAGGGAAGGCAGGAGAGACCCAGTACTTC. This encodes CASSPRGKAGETQYF.

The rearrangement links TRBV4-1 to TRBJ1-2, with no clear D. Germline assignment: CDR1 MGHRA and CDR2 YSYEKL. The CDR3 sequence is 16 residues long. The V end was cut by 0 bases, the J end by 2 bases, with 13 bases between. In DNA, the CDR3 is TGCGCCAGCAGCCAAGATCGAGGTATGTCGAACTATGGCTACACCTTC. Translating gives CASSQDRGMSNYGYTF.

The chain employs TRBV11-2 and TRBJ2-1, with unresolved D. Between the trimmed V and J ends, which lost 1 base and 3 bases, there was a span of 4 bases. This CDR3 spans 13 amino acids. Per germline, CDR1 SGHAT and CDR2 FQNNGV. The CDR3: CASSLALYNEQFF. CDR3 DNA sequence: TGTGCCAGCAGCTTAGCCCTCTACAATGAGCAGTTCTTC. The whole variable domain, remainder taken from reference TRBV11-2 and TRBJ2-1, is EAGVAQSPRYKIIEKRQSVAFWCNPISGHATLYWYQQILGQGPKLLIQFQNNGVVDDSQLPKDRFSAERLKGVDSTLKIQPAKLEDSAVYLCASSLALYNEQFFGPGTRLTVL.

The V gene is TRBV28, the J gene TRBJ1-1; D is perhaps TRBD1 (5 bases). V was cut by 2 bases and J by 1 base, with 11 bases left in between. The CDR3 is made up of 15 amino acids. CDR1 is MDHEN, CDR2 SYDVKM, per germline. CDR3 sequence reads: CASSLALTGNTEAFF. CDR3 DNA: TGTGCCAGCAGTTTAGCCCTCACAGGGAACACTGAAGCTTTCTTT.

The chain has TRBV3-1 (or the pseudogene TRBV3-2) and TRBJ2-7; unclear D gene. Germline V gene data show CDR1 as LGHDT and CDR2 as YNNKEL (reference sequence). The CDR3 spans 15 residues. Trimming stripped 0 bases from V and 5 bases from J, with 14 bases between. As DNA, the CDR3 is TGTGCCAGCAGCCAAGATAACCCCCCGGTTCACGAGCAGTACTTC. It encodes CASSQDNPPVHEQYF.

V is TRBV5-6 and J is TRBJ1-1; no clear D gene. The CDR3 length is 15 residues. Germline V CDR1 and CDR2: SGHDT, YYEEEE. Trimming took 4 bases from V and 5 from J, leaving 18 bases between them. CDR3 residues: CASSADGRVETEAFF. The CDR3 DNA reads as TGTGCCAGCAGCGCCGATGGGAGGGTAGAGACTGAAGCTTTCTTT.

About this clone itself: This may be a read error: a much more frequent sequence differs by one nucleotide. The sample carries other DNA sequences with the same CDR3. CDR3: CASSSSGVPYEQYF. CDR3 coding DNA: TGTGCCAGCAGCTCTAGCGGGGTCCCCTACGAGCAGTACTTC. This chain links TRBV7-9 with TRBJ2-7; TRBD2 matches 9 bases. The ends lost 4 bases at V and 2 bases at J; junction bases unmatched: 3. The CDR3 covers 14 residues. Germline V gene sequence: CDR1 SEHNR, CDR2 FQNEAQ (reference sequence).